The source of this TCR beta chain is a study of blood T cell repertoires in COVID-19. The overall study: Samples taken during acute and convalescent COVID-19 were collected in the United States, Italy and Spain. Sources were T cells, B-cell-depleted T cells, or PBMCs; the material itself was cDNA or gDNA.

Authors' analysis steps: By means of reference gene primer amplification, nucleated cell counts were estimated. Sequencing used immunoSEQ multiplex PCR; TCRdb keeps in-frame clones, though not all of them. V and J calls and clone size follow that table, whereas D and trimming were derived from the DNA. The sample has about 330,000 clones, approximately 88% seen once. The CDR3 totals 14 residues. V was cut by 6 bases and J by 4 bases, with 13 bases left in between. CDR1 and CDR2 (germline): SNHLY, FYNNEI. This clonotype originated in a young man who had recovered from COVID-19. The V gene is TRBV2, the J gene TRBJ1-5; D might be TRBD1 (6 bases). Material: peripheral blood. The CDR3 DNA follows: TGTGCCAGCAGCTCTACAGGGCAGAATCAGCCCCAGCATTTT. Translation gives CASSSTGQNQPQHF.